These 27 T cell receptor beta chains originate from one sample sequenced in a study of shared clonotypes between healthy human individuals. Method: immunoSEQ multiplex PCR; TCRdb's copy keeps in-frame clones and lacks some. The sample includes 500,000 to 700,000 clones, approximately 95% of them seen just once. In the naive CD8 group, cells lacked CD45RO and were positively selected for CCR7, so terminally differentiated effector memory CD45RA+ cells were left out. Sequenced sample: naive CD8+ T cells sorted from blood. The origin of the receptors is a woman in her twenties or thirties in good health.

This chain links TRBV29-1 with TRBJ2-3; 7 positions match TRBD2. The length of the CDR3 is 15 residues. Germline-derived CDR1 and CDR2 are SQVTM and ANQGSEA. V lost 7 bases, J lost 3 bases, and 13 bases stayed unmatched. The CDR3 protein is CSGIKGLVFTDTQYF. DNA of the CDR3: TGCAGCGGGATAAAAGGACTAGTTTTTACAGATACGCAGTATTTT.

The chain joins TRBV6-4 to TRBJ2-5; D is undetermined. Between the trimmed V and J ends, which lost 1 base and 6 bases, there was a span of 9 bases. Germline CDR1 MRHNA, CDR2 SNTAGT. The CDR3 covers 13 residues. CDR3 amino acids: CASSDYIGQTQYF. DNA of the CDR3: TGTGCCAGCAGTGACTACATCGGTCAGACCCAGTACTTC.

Details on this clone: This sample also contains other DNA sequences that code for the same CDR3. The V gene is TRBV5-6, the J gene TRBJ1-5, with D hard to call. CDR3 size: 15 residues. The V gene's germline CDR1 is SGHDT and CDR2 YYEEEE. With 0 bases removed from V and 0 bases from J, the gap between germline ends came to 7 bases. The DNA for the CDR3 is TGTGCCAGCAGCTTGGGGGGATATAGCAATCAGCCCCAGCATTTT. Amino acids: CASSLGGYSNQPQHF.

V is TRBV7-9 and J is TRBJ1-3; 10 nucleotides line up with TRBD1. V trimming: 5 bases; J trimming: 4 bases; junction bases outside the gene matches: 8. The CDR3 is made up of 16 amino acids. Germline values: CDR1 SEHNR, CDR2 FQNEAQ (reference sequence). The CDR3 reads CASSDTGTGVGNTIYF. The CDR3 DNA reads as TGTGCCAGCAGCGATACCGGGACAGGGGTCGGAAACACCATATATTTT.

This chain uses TRBV2 with TRBJ2-1; possible D gene TRBD1, 5 bases. V was trimmed by 5 bases and J by 3 bases, leaving 14 bases between them. This CDR3 has 15 amino acids. Germline V CDR1 and CDR2: SNHLY, FYNNEI. CDR3: CASSKQVSLYNEQFF. The CDR3 DNA sequence: TGTGCCAGCAGTAAACAGGTCTCTCTCTACAATGAGCAGTTCTTC.

The V gene is TRBV6-5, the J gene TRBJ2-2, with D uncertain. Germline V gene data show CDR1 as MNHEY and CDR2 as SVGAGI. The CDR3 extends over 14 amino acids. V lost 3 bases, J lost 4 bases, and 9 bases lay in between. Here the CDR3 reads CASSYGESTGELFF. CDR3 sequence (DNA): TGTGCCAGCAGTTATGGGGAAAGCACCGGGGAGCTGTTTTTT.

The V and J genes are TRBV27 and TRBJ2-1; 8 bases fit TRBD2. The CDR3 has 14 residues. The J segment lost 7 bases and the V segment lost 2 bases, leaving 4 bases of the junction unmatched. CDR1 and CDR2 from the germline V gene are MNHEY and SMNVEV (reference sequence). CDR3 nucleotides: TGTGCCAGCAGTTTAGCGGGAGGATTTAATGAGCAGTTCTTC. Its protein product is CASSLAGGFNEQFF.

The chain employs TRBV5-1 and TRBJ1-2, with 12 bases lining up with TRBD1. J was trimmed by 5 bases and V by 5 bases; bases with no gene match: 13. This CDR3 is built from 17 residues. Germline V gives CDR1 SGHRS, CDR2 YFSETQ. CDR3 protein: CASSPTHRDRGHYGYTF. CDR3 DNA sequence: TGCGCCAGCAGTCCCACCCATCGGGACAGGGGGCATTATGGCTACACCTTC.

This chain uses TRBV5-1 with TRBJ1-2, with D maybe TRBD1 (6 bases). The CDR3 contains 16 residues. V gave up 3 bases and J gave up 3 bases, with 18 bases separating them. Germline V lookup: CDR1 SGHRS, CDR2 YFSETQ. The chain's CDR3 is CASSSPHTGLHYGYTF. CDR3 nucleotide sequence: TGCGCCAGCAGCTCCCCCCACACAGGGCTCCACTATGGCTACACCTTC.

The gene calls are TRBV28 and TRBJ2-1; 9 bases agree with TRBD2. CDR3 length: 15 amino acids. The V gene's germline CDR1 is MDHEN and CDR2 SYDVKM. Trimming removed 3 bases from V and 8 bases from J; junction bases left unmatched: 8. The CDR3: CASSFSSGSIDEQFF. The CDR3 DNA reads as TGTGCCAGCAGTTTTAGTAGCGGGAGTATCGATGAGCAGTTCTTC.

The chain combines TRBV28 with TRBJ1-1, with 11 nucleotides matching TRBD1. Germline loops: CDR1 MDHEN, CDR2 SYDVKM. V was clipped by 7 bases and J by 4 bases; unmatched bases: 17. This CDR3 has 18 amino acids. The CDR3 coding sequence is TGTGCCAGCATCCGAGGTTGGGACAGGGGGGTCGGGGGCACTGAAGCTTTCTTT. Residues: CASIRGWDRGVGGTEAFF.

The J gene is TRBJ2-7, the V gene TRBV27; 7 bases are shared with TRBD1. CDR3 length: 15 amino acids. V gave up 4 bases and J gave up 4 bases; unmatched junction bases: 10. CDR1 is MNHEY, CDR2 SMNVEV, per germline (reference sequence). Here the CDR3 reads CASSSSPGQPYEQYF. CDR3 nucleotides: TGTGCCAGCAGTTCTAGTCCGGGACAGCCTTACGAGCAGTACTTC.

The rearrangement links TRBV28 to TRBJ1-5; tentative D call: TRBD1 (6 bases). Looked up from germline, CDR1 is MDHEN and CDR2 is SYDVKM. This CDR3 has 16 amino acids. V dropped 1 base and J dropped 5 bases, with 15 bases sitting between them. CDR3 amino acids: CASSLFGTRLHQPQHF. The CDR3 DNA reads as TGTGCCAGCAGTTTATTCGGGACACGCCTCCATCAGCCCCAGCATTTT. Drawing the rest from reference TRBV28 and TRBJ1-5, the complete variable domain is DVKVTQSSRYLVKRTGEKVFLECVQDMDHENMFWYRQDPGLGLRLIYFSYDVKMKEKGDIPEGYSVSREKKERFSLILESASTNQTSMYLCASSLFGTRLHQPQHFGDGTRLSIL.

V usage is TRBV28 and J usage is TRBJ2-2; no clear D gene. Germline assignment: CDR1 MDHEN and CDR2 SYDVKM. V was shortened by 2 bases and J by 5 bases, with 15 bases between the two germline ends. The CDR3 extends over 16 amino acids. This CDR3 reads CASSLSDRYITGELFF. As DNA, the CDR3 is TGTGCCAGCAGTTTAAGTGACCGGTACATTACCGGGGAGCTGTTTTTT. Full variable domain (rest looked up from reference TRBV28 and TRBJ2-2): DVKVTQSSRYLVKRTGEKVFLECVQDMDHENMFWYRQDPGLGLRLIYFSYDVKMKEKGDIPEGYSVSREKKERFSLILESASTNQTSMYLCASSLSDRYITGELFFGEGSRLTVL.

The chain recombines TRBV27 with TRBJ2-1, with D tentatively TRBD2 (6 bases). The CDR3 extends over 17 amino acids. The germline V gene encodes CDR1 MNHEY and CDR2 SMNVEV (reference sequence). Trimming took 3 bases from V and 0 from J, leaving 15 bases between them. In nucleotides, the CDR3 is TGTGCCAGCAGTTTCATGCGGGGCTGGAACTCCTACAATGAGCAGTTCTTC. Translation: CASSFMRGWNSYNEQFF.

The rearrangement joins TRBV7-6 to TRBJ2-1; TRBD1 might be the D (6 bases). Per germline, CDR1 SGHVS and CDR2 FNYEAQ. The CDR3 is made up of 17 amino acids. Between the trimmed V and J ends, which lost 1 base and 0 bases, there was a span of 13 bases. The CDR3 bases are TGTGCCAGCAGCTTAGTTTCCAGGGGCGGCTCCTACAATGAGCAGTTCTTC. Translation: CASSLVSRGGSYNEQFF.

The chain uses TRBV7-9 and TRBJ2-7, with unresolved D. CDR3 size: 14 residues. Trimming cost V 4 bases and J 0 bases, with 10 bases left between them. The germline V gene encodes CDR1 SEHNR and CDR2 FQNEAQ (reference sequence). CDR3 region: CASSSDSGSYEQYF. DNA for the CDR3: TGTGCCAGCAGCTCAGACTCGGGCTCCTACGAGCAGTACTTC.

Of note for this clone: Other DNA sequences in the same sample also yield this CDR3. The J gene is TRBJ2-7, the V gene TRBV19, with a possible D match to TRBD2 (5 bases). The CDR3 covers 13 residues. Germline assignment: CDR1 LNHDA and CDR2 SQIVND (reference sequence). Trimming took 5 bases from V and 3 from J, leaving 11 bases between them. DNA of the CDR3: TGTGCCAGTAGTTTCGGACGGGGCTACGAGCAGTACTTC. This translates into CASSFGRGYEQYF.

V gene TRBV9 combines with J gene TRBJ2-2; no clear D gene. CDR1 is SGDLS, CDR2 YYNGEE, per germline. Deletions cut 6 bases from V and 6 bases from J, with 0 bases between. CDR3 length equals 9 residues. The CDR3 bases are TGTGCCAGCACCGGGGAGCTGTTTTTT. Protein product: CASTGELFF.

V and J are TRBV7-6 and TRBJ2-7, with 10 nucleotides matching TRBD2. The CDR3 is 18 residues long. Unmatched junction bases numbered 14, after V lost 5 bases and J lost 1 base. Germline V gene data show CDR1 as SGHVS and CDR2 as FNYEAQ. The CDR3, as DNA: TGTGCCAGCAGCCCAGATCGGCCAACTAGCGGGACTTCCTACGAGCAGTACTTC. This codes for CASSPDRPTSGTSYEQYF. Full variable domain (rest looked up from reference TRBV7-6 and TRBJ2-7): GAGVSQSPRYKVTKRGQDVALRCDPISGHVSLYWYRQALGQGPEFLTYFNYEAQQDKSGLPNDRFSAERPEGSISTLTIQRTEQRDSAMYRCASSPDRPTSGTSYEQYFGPGTRLTVT.

This clone was detected only a few times. The chain has TRBV19 and TRBJ2-7, with 10 bases that match TRBD2. V shed 0 bases, J shed 4 bases, and the junction held 3 bases outside the gene matches. The CDR3 length is 15 residues. Germline CDR1 and CDR2: LNHDA and SQIVND (reference sequence). CDR3 protein: CASSIESSGSYEQYF. For the CDR3, the DNA is TGTGCCAGTAGTATAGAGTCTAGCGGGAGTTACGAGCAGTACTTC.

CDR3 residues: CASSLWDSLIYEQYF. CDR3 in DNA: TGTGCCAGCAGTCTCTGGGACAGCTTGATCTACGAGCAGTACTTC. J is TRBJ2-7 and V is TRBV28; 7 positions agree with TRBD1. The CDR3 runs to 15 residues. V was clipped by 5 bases and J by 3 bases; unmatched bases: 10. Germline lookup yields CDR1 MDHEN and CDR2 SYDVKM.

This clone was recorded a few times. In the same sample, other DNA sequences code for this CDR3. The V and J genes are TRBV5-4 and TRBJ2-5; D gene unclear. Trimming cost V 0 bases and J 2 bases, with 5 bases left between them. The CDR3 sequence is 13 residues long. Germline CDR1 reads SGHNT; CDR2 reads YYREEE (reference sequence). The CDR3 loop is CASSLESQETQYF. The CDR3 DNA reads as TGTGCCAGCAGCTTGGAGAGTCAAGAGACCCAGTACTTC.

With respect to this clone: The sample holds other DNA sequences that translate to the same CDR3. V gene TRBV28 combines with J gene TRBJ1-1; 7 nucleotides line up with TRBD1. The CDR3 is made up of 14 amino acids. Germline loops: CDR1 MDHEN, CDR2 SYDVKM. With 3 bases clipped from V and 4 bases from J, the junction kept 5 bases outside the gene matches. CDR3 residues: CASSLRGLGTEAFF. The CDR3 nucleotides are TGTGCCAGCAGTTTGAGGGGGCTAGGCACTGAAGCTTTCTTT.

The rearrangement joins TRBV19 to TRBJ2-2; 8 bases agree with TRBD1. Trimming at V came to 5 bases and at J to 2 bases, leaving 4 bases not matched to a gene. This CDR3 has 15 amino acids. Germline CDR1 and CDR2: LNHDA and SQIVND (reference sequence). In nucleotides, the CDR3 is TGTGCCAGTAGTGGCGGACAGGGTAACACCGGGGAGCTGTTTTTT. Translated: CASSGGQGNTGELFF.

This chain joins TRBV6-6 and TRBJ2-7, with TRBD1 matching over 9 bases. Germline assignment: CDR1 MNHNY and CDR2 SVGAGI (reference sequence). The J segment lost 2 bases and the V segment lost 10 bases, leaving 3 bases of the junction unmatched. The CDR3 sequence is 12 residues long. The CDR3 bases are TGTGCCACCTGGACAGGGGCCTACGAGCAGTACTTC. The encoded protein is CATWTGAYEQYF.

The V call is TRBV27, the J call TRBJ1-1; D gene uncertain. V was shortened by 6 bases and J by 0 bases, with 20 bases between the two germline ends. Germline V gene sequence: CDR1 MNHEY, CDR2 SMNVEV (reference sequence). The CDR3 totals 17 residues. The CDR3 bases are TGTGCCAGCAGCCCAGTCGTCCCCACTATAGTGAACACTGAAGCTTTCTTT. This gives the protein CASSPVVPTIVNTEAFF.